This TCR beta chain emerged from a study of shared clonotypes between healthy human individuals. V shed 6 bases and J shed 4 bases, with 9 bases lying between them. Germline V gene sequence: CDR1 MDHEN, CDR2 SYDVKM. This CDR3 region has 13 residues. The naive CD8 fraction comprised CD45RO-negative cells positively selected for CCR7 and excluded terminally differentiated effector memory CD45RA+ cells. The table came from immunoSEQ multiplex PCR; TCRdb's copy has only in-frame clones and leaves some out. The data show around 1,900,000 clones, about 94% seen once. V gene TRBV28 combines with J gene TRBJ1-4, with a tentative D call TRBD1 (5 bases). The sequenced sample consisted of naive CD8+ T cells from PBMCs. The TCR originated in a man aged 18 to 35 in good health. Some clones in this sample may be carry-over from other donors' samples. In nucleotides, the CDR3 is TGTGCCAGCAGGGGACTGGTTAATGAAAAACTGTTTTTT. This codes for CASRGLVNEKLFF.